The TCR beta chain described here comes from a study of T-cell memory formation after mild COVID-19. The CDR3 is 15 amino acids. Between the trimmed V and J ends, which lost 3 bases and 6 bases, there was a span of 15 bases. As regards this clonotype: What it binds is not known.

Constant-segment primers and 5'RACE yielded cDNA libraries for TCR alpha and TCR beta, each carrying sample barcodes and UMIs. TCRdb reprocessed the 5' RACE reads with MiXCR, giving one entry per CDR3 protein. The sample lists 95,000 to 120,000 distinct CDR3 sequences; 15% to 20% were seen once. Findings and limits, study-wide: Contracting CD4+ clones sat mainly in CM and EM; CD8+ in EMRA.

What was sequenced was PBMCs or a T cell subset sorted from them (not recorded which). The sequence came from a man aged 18 to 29 who had mild COVID-19 (a few samples of this study predate the infection). Cell type and time point are not known. The J gene is TRBJ2-1, the V gene TRBV12-3 or TRBV12-4; D gene unclear. CDR3 in amino acids: CASSFLWINGNEQFF. For the CDR3, the DNA is TGTGCCAGCAGTTTTTTGTGGATAAACGGCAATGAGCAGTTCTTC.